The 22 T cell receptor beta chains below come from one sample, sequenced in a study of cytomegalovirus exposure and HLA in healthy donors. Primers: 60 Vbeta forward and 13 Jbeta reverse. Libraries were prepared by immunoSEQ multiplex PCR; TCRdb keeps only in-frame clonotypes and omits some of them. Here the sample spans 160,000 or so clones, 86% being singletons. The sample was PBMCs. The receptors were gathered from a young woman in good health and CMV-seronegative.

As concerns this clone: A read error may account for a junction end that differs from germline. The rearrangement uses TRBV7-9 and TRBJ2-7, with 14 bases aligning to TRBD2. The CDR3 loop spans 18 amino acids. Germline V gives CDR1 SEHNR, CDR2 FQNEAQ (reference sequence). CDR3 sequence: CTSSLAHLGLAGASEQYF. The CDR3 DNA reads as TGTACCAGCAGCTTAGCGCACTTGGGACTAGCGGGAGCCTCCGAGCAGTACTTC.

This clone has just one count. This chain joins TRBV29-1 and TRBJ1-1; D is undetermined. The V gene lost 4 bases and the J gene lost 0 bases, with 15 bases spanning the gap. The CDR3 sequence is 15 residues long. Per the germline V gene, CDR1 is SQVTM and CDR2 is ANQGSEA. The CDR3 is CSVGPRGRVNTEAFF. CDR3 sequence (DNA): TGCAGCGTTGGTCCCCGCGGGCGAGTGAACACTGAAGCTTTCTTT.

The rearrangement joins TRBV5-1 to TRBJ2-3; D is uncertain. The CDR3 sequence is 14 residues long. Per the germline V gene, CDR1 is SGHRS and CDR2 is YFSETQ. Between the trimmed V and J ends, which lost 0 bases and 2 bases, there was a span of 7 bases. The CDR3 nucleotides are TGCGCCAGCAGCTTGGACAGATCCACAGATACGCAGTATTTT. This translates into CASSLDRSTDTQYF.

The CDR3 DNA follows: TGCGCCACCATAGGGCTAGCGGGGAAGGGGGAGTTCTTC. Translated: CATIGLAGKGEFF. The chain carries TRBV4-1 and TRBJ2-1; 9 bases map to TRBD2. The CDR3 totals 13 residues. Germline V gives CDR1 MGHRA, CDR2 YSYEKL. V lost 10 bases and J lost 14; bases outside the gene matches: 15.

In this sample, this clone turned up once. The chain recombines TRBV27 with TRBJ2-7; 11 positions agree with TRBD1. CDR3 length: 14 amino acids. The V gene's germline CDR1 is MNHEY and CDR2 SMNVEV (reference sequence). The V gene end was trimmed by 5 bases and the J gene end by 4 bases; junction bases not matched to a gene: 4. For the CDR3, the DNA is TGTGCCAGCAGTCCCCGGGACAGGGGGTACGAGCAGTACTTC. This sequence encodes CASSPRDRGYEQYF.

The CDR3 DNA reads as TGTGCCAGCAGCTTCCGACTAGCGGGGGGGCTTCCCAACGAGCAGTACTTC. The encoded protein is CASSFRLAGGLPNEQYF. This sequence joins TRBV5-5 and TRBJ2-7; 14 bases map to TRBD2. Germline CDR1 SGHKS, CDR2 YYEKEE (reference sequence). This CDR3 is built from 17 residues. V was pared by 2 bases and J by 5 bases, with 9 bases of the junction left unmatched.

The chain joins TRBV28 to TRBJ2-2; weak D call: TRBD1 (6 bases). The CDR3 consists of 14 residues. Germline assignment: CDR1 MDHEN and CDR2 SYDVKM. Trimming took 6 bases from V and 5 from J, leaving 13 bases between them. The chain's CDR3 is CASSPGVPTGELFF. CDR3 bases: TGTGCCAGCAGCCCAGGGGTCCCGACCGGGGAGCTGTTTTTT.

This clone was counted a few times. The chain links TRBV5-6 to TRBJ1-4, with a weak D call TRBD1 (5 bases). Trimming left V 4 bases short and J 3 bases short, with 19 bases between. There are 17 residues in the CDR3. Germline V gene data show CDR1 as SGHDT and CDR2 as YYEEEE. The DNA of the CDR3 is TGTGCCAGCAGCCTCTTAGGTGATATGACAGCTAATGAAAAACTGTTTTTT. Encoded protein: CASSLLGDMTANEKLFF.

There are a few counts of this clone. The rearrangement uses TRBV28 and TRBJ1-3; 7 bases match TRBD1. V dropped 7 bases and J dropped 0; count of bases not matched to a gene: 6. This CDR3 contains 15 residues. Germline V lookup: CDR1 MDHEN, CDR2 SYDVKM. This CDR3 reads CASTSGQDSGNTIYF. The CDR3 coding sequence is TGTGCCAGCACCTCAGGACAGGACTCTGGAAACACCATATATTTT.

This CDR3 is CASSYQQGLSSPLHF. In DNA, the CDR3 is TGCGCCAGCAGCTACCAACAGGGTTTATCATCACCCCTCCACTTT. This sequence joins TRBV5-1 and TRBJ1-6, with D possibly being TRBD1 (6 bases). Germline values: CDR1 SGHRS, CDR2 YFSETQ. Between the trimmed V and J ends, which lost 3 bases and 10 bases, there was a span of 17 bases. The CDR3 length is 15 residues.

The rearrangement joins TRBV10-1 to TRBJ1-1, with 8 bases aligning to TRBD1. The CDR3 has 14 amino acids. In germline, CDR1 is WNHNN, CDR2 SYGVQD (reference sequence). J gave up 7 bases and V 5 bases, and 9 bases lay outside the gene matches. This CDR3 is CASSRTGPLDEAFF. As DNA, the CDR3 is TGCGCCAGCAGTAGGACAGGGCCTTTGGATGAAGCTTTCTTT.

A few counts support this clone. Relative to the germline gene, one junction end is altered; a read error may explain this. The genes are TRBV4-1 and TRBJ2-1; 7 bases match TRBD2. The CDR3 sequence is 14 residues long. Germline V gene lookup returns CDR1 MGHRA and CDR2 YSYEKL. The CDR3 DNA reads TGCGCCAGCAGCCCGCCGGGACTATACAAAGAGCAGTTCTTC. This sequence encodes CASSPPGLYKEQFF.

The V and J genes are TRBV9 and TRBJ2-1, with TRBD1 matching over 7 bases. Germline V gene sequence: CDR1 SGDLS, CDR2 YYNGEE. V lost 0 bases to trimming and J lost 2 bases; unmatched junction nucleotides: 5. The CDR3 loop spans 16 amino acids. The CDR3 DNA follows: TGTGCCAGCAGCGTAGCGGGGACAGCTACCTACAATGAGCAGTTCTTC. It yields the protein CASSVAGTATYNEQFF.

This CDR3 is CASSQPDGGYEQYF. CDR3 nucleotide sequence: TGTGCCAGCAGCCAACCCGACGGAGGCTACGAGCAGTACTTC. The genes are TRBV4-2 and TRBJ2-7; a weak D match, TRBD2 (5 bases). The germline CDR1 and CDR2 sequences are LGHNA and YNFKEQ. This CDR3 contains 14 residues. Between the trimmed V and J ends, which lost 2 bases and 3 bases, there was a span of 11 bases.

This chain links TRBV19 with TRBJ1-2, with TRBD1 identical over 8 bases. V was clipped by 0 bases and J by 5 bases; unmatched bases: 8. Per germline, CDR1 LNHDA and CDR2 SQIVND (reference sequence). The CDR3 spans 16 residues. The CDR3 coding sequence is TGTGCCAGTAGTATAGATGGACAGGGTGTAGAGTATGGCTACACCTTC. It codes for CASSIDGQGVEYGYTF.

This clone was observed a handful of times. This chain connects TRBV6-1 to TRBJ2-7; TRBD1 might be the D (6 bases). CDR1 and CDR2 (germline): MNHNS, SASEGT. Trimming stripped 2 bases from V and 1 base from J, with 12 bases between. The CDR3 loop spans 15 amino acids. CDR3 in amino acids: CASSEIEDRSYEQYF. CDR3 coding DNA: TGTGCCAGCAGTGAAATCGAGGACAGATCCTACGAGCAGTACTTC.

This clone has a handful of counts. The chain combines TRBV5-1 with TRBJ2-6; 8 nucleotides line up with TRBD2. From germline, CDR1 is SGHRS and CDR2 YFSETQ. The junction had 11 bases not matched to a gene; V was cut back by 4 bases and J by 2 bases. The CDR3 covers 18 residues. CDR3: CASSGLAGLPTGANVLTF. CDR3 sequence (DNA): TGCGCCAGCAGCGGGTTAGCGGGACTCCCCACTGGGGCCAACGTCCTGACTTTC. Drawing the rest from reference TRBV5-1 and TRBJ2-6, the complete variable domain is KAGVTQTPRYLIKTRGQQVTLSCSPISGHRSVSWYQQTPGQGLQFLFEYFSETQRNKGNFPGRFSGRQFSNSRSEMNVSTLELGDSALYLCASSGLAGLPTGANVLTFGAGSRLTVL.

V usage is TRBV4-2 and J usage is TRBJ2-5; D possibly corresponds to TRBD2 (6 bases). The J call may be in error: the DNA end matches TRBJ2-7 better. CDR3 length equals 16 residues. Looked up from germline, CDR1 is LGHNA and CDR2 is YNFKEQ. CDR3 region: CASSQDNSGTHYEQYF. The CDR3 DNA reads TGTGCCAGCAGCCAGGATAATAGCGGAACACACTACGAGCAGTACTTC.

This clone was detected a few times. The rearrangement uses TRBV19 and TRBJ2-7, with 9 bases aligning to TRBD1. The germline V gene has CDR1 LNHDA and CDR2 SQIVND (reference sequence). The CDR3 totals 15 residues. The V gene end was trimmed by 4 bases and the J gene end by 0 bases; junction bases not matched to a gene: 4. Here the CDR3 reads CASSKGTGSSYEQYF. The CDR3 coding sequence is TGTGCCAGTAGTAAAGGGACAGGGAGCTCCTACGAGCAGTACTTC.

The chain carries TRBV4-1 and TRBJ2-3, with 12 bases aligning to TRBD2. This CDR3 has 17 residues. V was clipped by 4 bases and J by 4 bases; unmatched bases: 9. Germline-derived CDR1 and CDR2 are MGHRA and YSYEKL. CDR3 amino acids: CASSRTLLAGGSDTQYF. In nucleotides, the CDR3 is TGCGCCAGCAGCCGAACTCTCCTAGCGGGAGGGTCAGATACGCAGTATTTT.

V gene TRBV6-1 combines with J gene TRBJ1-5; maybe TRBD1 (5 bases). CDR3 length: 16 residues. Germline-derived CDR1 and CDR2 are MNHNS and SASEGT. Trimming removed 1 base from V and 6 bases from J, with 16 bases in between. CDR3 bases: TGTGCCAGCAGTGAAGATTGGTTCGGGCAGGGTCAGCCCCAGCATTTT. Its protein product is CASSEDWFGQGQPQHF.

This clone came up a few times. The J gene is TRBJ2-1, the V gene TRBV6-5; TRBD1 matches 7 bases. Trimming removed 2 bases from V and 6 bases from J; junction bases left unmatched: 4. The CDR3 runs to 14 residues. Germline assignment: CDR1 MNHEY and CDR2 SVGAGI. CDR3 DNA: TGTGCCAGCAGTTACGGGACAGTCTTCAATGAGCAGTTCTTC. It yields the protein CASSYGTVFNEQFF.